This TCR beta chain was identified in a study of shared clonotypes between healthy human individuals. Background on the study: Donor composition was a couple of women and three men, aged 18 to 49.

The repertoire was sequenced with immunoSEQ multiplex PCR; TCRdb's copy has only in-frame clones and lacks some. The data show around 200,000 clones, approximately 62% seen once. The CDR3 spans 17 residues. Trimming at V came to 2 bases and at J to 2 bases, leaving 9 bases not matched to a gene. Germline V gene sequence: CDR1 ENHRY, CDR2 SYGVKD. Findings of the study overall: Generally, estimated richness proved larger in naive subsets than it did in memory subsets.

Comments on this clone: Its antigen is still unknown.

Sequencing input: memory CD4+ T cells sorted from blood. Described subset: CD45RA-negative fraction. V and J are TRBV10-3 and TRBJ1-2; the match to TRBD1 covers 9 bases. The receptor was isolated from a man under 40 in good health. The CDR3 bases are TGTGCCATCAGTGAGCCAGCCGGGACAGGGTCGAACTATGGCTACACCTTC. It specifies CAISEPAGTGSNYGYTF.